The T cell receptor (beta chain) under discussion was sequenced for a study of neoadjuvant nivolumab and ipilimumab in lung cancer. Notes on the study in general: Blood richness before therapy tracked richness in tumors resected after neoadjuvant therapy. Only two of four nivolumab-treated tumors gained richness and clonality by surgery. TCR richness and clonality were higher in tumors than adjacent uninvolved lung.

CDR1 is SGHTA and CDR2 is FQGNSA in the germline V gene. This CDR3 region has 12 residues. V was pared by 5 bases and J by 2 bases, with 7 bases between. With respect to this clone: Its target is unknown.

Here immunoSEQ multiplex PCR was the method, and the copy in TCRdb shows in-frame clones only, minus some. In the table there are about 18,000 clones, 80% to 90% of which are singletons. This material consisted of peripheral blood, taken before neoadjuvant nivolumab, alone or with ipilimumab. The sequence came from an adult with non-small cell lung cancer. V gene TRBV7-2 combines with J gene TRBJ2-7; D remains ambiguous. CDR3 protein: CASSPGPYEQYF. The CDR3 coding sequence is TGTGCCAGCAGCCCCGGACCCTACGAGCAGTACTTC.